The 5 T cell receptor beta chains below were found in one sample sequenced in a study of control samples from healthy donors and cancer patients. TCRdb keeps only in-frame clones here, not all; method: immunoSEQ multiplex PCR. The sample holds about 120,000 clones, 85% to 90% seen once. Sequencing was performed on blood. These receptors were obtained from a man aged 30 to 39 in good health.

This chain connects TRBV4-2 to TRBJ2-5, with D possibly called TRBD1 or TRBD2 (6 bases each). This CDR3 is 15 amino acids long. CDR1 and CDR2 from the germline V gene are LGHNA and YNFKEQ. V was clipped by 4 bases and J by 2 bases, with 14 bases between them. The CDR3 loop reads CASSPRGTLQETQYF. DNA of the CDR3: TGTGCCAGCAGCCCCCGGGGGACACTGCAAGAGACCCAGTACTTC.

The rearrangement uses TRBV28 and TRBJ1-3; D might be TRBD1 (6 bases). The V gene's germline CDR1 is MDHEN and CDR2 SYDVKM. This CDR3 contains 15 residues. The V end was cut by 7 bases, the J end by 5 bases, with 18 bases between. The CDR3, as DNA: TGTGCCAGCATACCGTCGACAGGACCTAGAAACACCATATATTTT. It is translated as CASIPSTGPRNTIYF. Looking up the rest from reference TRBV28 and TRBJ1-3 gives the full variable domain: DVKVTQSSRYLVKRTGEKVFLECVQDMDHENMFWYRQDPGLGLRLIYFSYDVKMKEKGDIPEGYSVSREKKERFSLILESASTNQTSMYLCASIPSTGPRNTIYFGEGSWLTVV.

This chain uses TRBV7-7 with TRBJ2-2; 10 bases are a match to TRBD2. V lost 5 bases and J lost 6; bases outside the gene matches: 6. This CDR3 comprises 15 residues. Germline V gene lookup returns CDR1 SSHAT and CDR2 FNYEAQ (reference sequence). CDR3: CASSPTSGSAGELFF. CDR3 coding DNA: TGTGCCAGCAGCCCGACTAGCGGGTCTGCCGGGGAGCTGTTTTTT.

In this sample, this clone turned up once. The genes are TRBV12-5 and TRBJ2-5, with D unclear. This CDR3 spans 13 amino acids. Germline CDR1 is LGHNT and CDR2 is FRNRAP. The V and J ends lost 4 bases and 5 bases respectively, with 11 bases between them. DNA of the CDR3: TGTGCTAGTGGTTCCTCCGGAGCGGAGACCCAGTACTTC. Its protein is CASGSSGAETQYF. The full variable domain, with the rest looked up from reference TRBV12-5 and TRBJ2-5, is DARVTQTPRHKVTEMGQEVTMRCQPILGHNTVFWYRQTMMQGLELLAYFRNRAPLDDSGMPKDRFSAEMPDATLATLKIQPSEPRDSAVYFCASGSSGAETQYFGPGTRLLVL.

The J gene is TRBJ1-1, the V gene TRBV19; TRBD1 aligns across 9 bases. This CDR3 comprises 14 residues. Germline V CDR1 and CDR2: LNHDA, SQIVND (reference sequence). Trimming removed 6 bases from V and 5 bases from J; junction bases left unmatched: 7. The CDR3 protein is CASRTGGLGTEAFF. CDR3 coding DNA: TGTGCCAGTAGAACAGGGGGCTTGGGGACTGAAGCTTTCTTT.